A selection of T cell receptor beta chains follows, all from one sample in a study of T cells in Graves' hyperthyroidism and ophthalmopathy. TCRdb passed the multiplex PCR reads through MiXCR, listing each CDR3 protein once. Of about 500,000 distinct CDR3 sequences listed, roughly 45% are singletons. Source material: peripheral blood or thyroid tissue (not recorded which). Source of these receptors: an adult woman with Graves' disease, either hyperthyroidism or ophthalmopathy (not recorded which). CDR3s include the opening cysteine and the closing phenylalanine or tryptophan. D genes are given only for firm matches. Part of the rows lack a size; the others show once, few, many or a class for expanded clones.

v_gene: TRBV29-1; abundance: few; j_gene: TRBJ2-5; d_gene: TRBD2; CDR3nt: TGCAGCGTTGAATTGGGGGGGGAAGAGACCCAGTACTTC; CDR3aa: CSVELGGEETQYF
v_gene: TRBV7-2; abundance: -; j_gene: TRBJ1-3; d_gene: TRBD1; CDR3nt: TGTGCCAGCAGCCCATCGACAGGGATGGGAAACACCATATATTTT; CDR3aa: CASSPSTGMGNTIYF
v_gene: TRBV12-3/TRBV12-4; abundance: few; j_gene: TRBJ1-5; d_gene: -; CDR3nt: TGTGCCAGCAGCCGTTGGGGGTCTGAAACCGATAGCAATCAGCCCCAGCATTTT; CDR3aa: CASSRWGSETDSNQPQHF
v_gene: TRBV4-1; abundance: -; j_gene: TRBJ2-2; d_gene: -; CDR3nt: TGCGCCAGCAGCCTCAAAACAGGCCCGAACACCGGGGAGCTGTTTTTT; CDR3aa: CASSLKTGPNTGELFF
v_gene: TRBV10-3; abundance: -; j_gene: TRBJ2-5; d_gene: -; CDR3nt: TGTGCCAGCAGTGCTAGACGGACTATTGAGGAGACCCAGTACTTC; CDR3aa: CASSARRTIEETQYF
v_gene: TRBV20-1; abundance: -; j_gene: TRBJ1-5; d_gene: TRBD1; CDR3nt: TGCAGTGCCATCAGGGGGGGAGGTCAGCCCCAGCATTTT; CDR3aa: CSAIRGGGQPQHF
v_gene: TRBV10-2; abundance: many; j_gene: TRBJ1-5; d_gene: TRBD1; CDR3nt: TGCGCCAGCAGTGGCGCAGGGGGACAGCCCCAGCATTTT; CDR3aa: CASSGAGGQPQHF
v_gene: TRBV20-1; abundance: many; j_gene: TRBJ1-2; d_gene: TRBD1; CDR3nt: TGCAGTGCTAGCCAGGGGGCGCAGGACTATGGCTACACCTTC; CDR3aa: CSASQGAQDYGYTF
v_gene: TRBV10-3; abundance: -; j_gene: TRBJ2-5; d_gene: TRBD1; CDR3nt: TGTGCCACGGCTACAGGGGTCGGGACCCAGTACTTC; CDR3aa: CATATGVGTQYF
v_gene: TRBV7-8; abundance: many; j_gene: TRBJ1-4; d_gene: -; CDR3nt: TGTGCCAGCAGCCTACAGGGAGTGGGTGAAAAACTGTTTTTT; CDR3aa: CASSLQGVGEKLFF
v_gene: TRBV12-3/TRBV12-4; abundance: once; j_gene: TRBJ2-6; d_gene: -; CDR3nt: TGTGCCAGCGACACCCCTGGGGCCAACGTCCTGACTTTC; CDR3aa: CASDTPGANVLTF
v_gene: TRBV11-1; abundance: -; j_gene: TRBJ2-7; d_gene: -; CDR3nt: TGTGCCAGCAGTTATCGGGGCGAGGATCCCTGCGATCAGTACTTC; CDR3aa: CASSYRGEDPCDQYF
v_gene: TRBV2; abundance: many; j_gene: TRBJ2-2; d_gene: -; CDR3nt: TGTGCCAGCAGGGTATGGCACACCGGGGAGCTGTTTTTT; CDR3aa: CASRVWHTGELFF
v_gene: TRBV7-9; abundance: -; j_gene: TRBJ2-7; d_gene: -; CDR3nt: TGTGCCAGCATCGACAACGAGCAGTACTTC; CDR3aa: CASIDNEQYF
v_gene: TRBV2; abundance: -; j_gene: TRBJ1-2; d_gene: -; CDR3nt: TGTGCCAGCATTAAAGAGTGGAGCGACAGTGGCTACACCTTC; CDR3aa: CASIKEWSDSGYTF
v_gene: TRBV2; abundance: once; j_gene: TRBJ1-6; d_gene: -; CDR3nt: TGTGCCAGCAGTCAATCGGGGGAACAGCCCCTCCACTTT; CDR3aa: CASSQSGEQPLHF
v_gene: TRBV7-6; abundance: -; j_gene: TRBJ2-7; d_gene: -; CDR3nt: TGTGCCAGCAGCCCTAACAGGGACTACGAGCAGTACTTC; CDR3aa: CASSPNRDYEQYF
v_gene: TRBV28; abundance: once; j_gene: TRBJ2-2; d_gene: TRBD2; CDR3nt: TGTGCCAGCAGTGAAAGGGGACTAGCGGGCACCGGGGAGCTGTTTTTT; CDR3aa: CASSERGLAGTGELFF
v_gene: TRBV29-1; abundance: many; j_gene: TRBJ1-2; d_gene: -; CDR3nt: TGCAGCGGAACCCCCGGGGTTGGCTATGGCTACACCTTC; CDR3aa: CSGTPGVGYGYTF
v_gene: TRBV7-9; abundance: many; j_gene: TRBJ2-6; d_gene: -; CDR3nt: TGTGCCAGCAGTTTAGTAGGGTCTGGGGCCAACGTCCTGACTTTC; CDR3aa: CASSLVGSGANVLTF
v_gene: TRBV29-1; abundance: -; j_gene: TRBJ2-7; d_gene: TRBD2; CDR3nt: TGCAGCGTTGGGACTAGCGGGATGTACGAGCAGTACTTC; CDR3aa: CSVGTSGMYEQYF
v_gene: TRBV7-9; abundance: -; j_gene: TRBJ2-7; d_gene: -; CDR3nt: TGTGCCAGCACCCCAGCATACGAGCAGTACTTC; CDR3aa: CASTPAYEQYF
v_gene: TRBV7-8; abundance: -; j_gene: TRBJ2-6; d_gene: -; CDR3nt: TGTGCCAGCAGCTCCCAAGGCAGGGATTATGGGGCCAACGTCCTGACTTTC; CDR3aa: CASSSQGRDYGANVLTF
v_gene: TRBV2; abundance: -; j_gene: TRBJ2-5; d_gene: TRBD1; CDR3nt: TGTGCCAGCAGGAGGGACAGGCAGGAGACCCAGTACTTC; CDR3aa: CASRRDRQETQYF
v_gene: TRBV15; abundance: -; j_gene: TRBJ2-7; d_gene: TRBD2; CDR3nt: TGTGCCACCAGCGGGACTAGCGGGGGAACGCAGTACTTC; CDR3aa: CATSGTSGGTQYF
v_gene: TRBV20-1; abundance: -; j_gene: TRBJ1-4; d_gene: -; CDR3nt: TGCAGTGCTGAAGAGGGGGGGCTGGATGAAAAACTGTTTTTT; CDR3aa: CSAEEGGLDEKLFF
v_gene: TRBV5-4; abundance: -; j_gene: TRBJ2-5; d_gene: TRBD2; CDR3nt: TGTGCCAGCAGCTTGGTACTAGCGGGAGGTCTTGAGACCCAGTACTTC; CDR3aa: CASSLVLAGGLETQYF
v_gene: TRBV6-4; abundance: many; j_gene: TRBJ1-2; d_gene: -; CDR3nt: TGTGCCAGCAGTGACTCGTGGACAGTGACCCGGGGAGGCTACACCTTC; CDR3aa: CASSDSWTVTRGGYTF
v_gene: TRBV5-5; abundance: many; j_gene: TRBJ1-5; d_gene: -; CDR3nt: TGTGCCAGCAGCTTGGGGTCCCCGAATCTGCAGCCCCAGCATTTT; CDR3aa: CASSLGSPNLQPQHF
v_gene: TRBV9; abundance: -; j_gene: TRBJ1-3; d_gene: -; CDR3nt: TGTGCCAGCAGCGTAGGGGCGAGCTCTGGAAACACCATATATTTT; CDR3aa: CASSVGASSGNTIYF
v_gene: TRBV25-1; abundance: -; j_gene: TRBJ1-5; d_gene: -; CDR3nt: TGTGCCAGCAGTGCTAGATCTGGCTCGTCCCAGCATTTT; CDR3aa: CASSARSGSSQHF
v_gene: TRBV10-3; abundance: -; j_gene: TRBJ1-3; d_gene: -; CDR3nt: TGTGCCATCAGTGAGCGGGACTATGGCTCTGGAAACACCATATATTTT; CDR3aa: CAISERDYGSGNTIYF
v_gene: TRBV2; abundance: few; j_gene: TRBJ1-3; d_gene: -; CDR3nt: TGTGCCAGCAGTGACAGAGCTGGAAACACCATATATTTT; CDR3aa: CASSDRAGNTIYF
v_gene: TRBV7-3; abundance: many; j_gene: TRBJ1-1; d_gene: TRBD1; CDR3nt: TGTGCCAGTCGGACAGGGGGCGGGAACACTGAAGCTTTCTTT; CDR3aa: CASRTGGGNTEAFF
v_gene: TRBV7-8; abundance: -; j_gene: TRBJ1-5; d_gene: -; CDR3nt: TGTGCCAGCAGCCAAGGTCCAGGGGCTGGAAATCAGCCCCAGCATTTT; CDR3aa: CASSQGPGAGNQPQHF
v_gene: TRBV29-1; abundance: few; j_gene: TRBJ2-5; d_gene: -; CDR3nt: TGCAGCGTTGGGCAGGGAGGAGAGACCCAGTACTTC; CDR3aa: CSVGQGGETQYF
v_gene: TRBV9; abundance: -; j_gene: TRBJ2-7; d_gene: TRBD2; CDR3nt: TGTGCCAGCAGCCGAGGACTAGCCGCCTACGAGCAGTACTTC; CDR3aa: CASSRGLAAYEQYF
v_gene: TRBV20-1; abundance: -; j_gene: TRBJ1-4; d_gene: -; CDR3nt: TGCAGTGCCAGGACAGTAAATGAAAAACTGTTTTTT; CDR3aa: CSARTVNEKLFF
v_gene: TRBV5-1; abundance: -; j_gene: TRBJ1-6; d_gene: TRBD1; CDR3nt: TGCGCCAGCAGCTTCGGGACAGGGGTGGCTTCACCCCTCCACTTT; CDR3aa: CASSFGTGVASPLHF
v_gene: TRBV29-1; abundance: few; j_gene: TRBJ1-5; d_gene: -; CDR3nt: TGCAGCGTTGCCCCAGGGGATAGCAATCAGCCCCAGCATTTT; CDR3aa: CSVAPGDSNQPQHF
v_gene: TRBV2; abundance: -; j_gene: TRBJ1-1; d_gene: -; CDR3nt: TGTGCCAGCACGAGATCTATTTATAGCAATCAGGGAAACACTGAAGCTTTCTTT; CDR3aa: CASTRSIYSNQGNTEAFF
v_gene: TRBV4-2; abundance: -; j_gene: TRBJ1-5; d_gene: TRBD1; CDR3nt: TGTGCCAGCAGCCAAGAGGGTTTGAGACAGGGGATTAGCAATCAGCCCCAGCATTTT; CDR3aa: CASSQEGLRQGISNQPQHF